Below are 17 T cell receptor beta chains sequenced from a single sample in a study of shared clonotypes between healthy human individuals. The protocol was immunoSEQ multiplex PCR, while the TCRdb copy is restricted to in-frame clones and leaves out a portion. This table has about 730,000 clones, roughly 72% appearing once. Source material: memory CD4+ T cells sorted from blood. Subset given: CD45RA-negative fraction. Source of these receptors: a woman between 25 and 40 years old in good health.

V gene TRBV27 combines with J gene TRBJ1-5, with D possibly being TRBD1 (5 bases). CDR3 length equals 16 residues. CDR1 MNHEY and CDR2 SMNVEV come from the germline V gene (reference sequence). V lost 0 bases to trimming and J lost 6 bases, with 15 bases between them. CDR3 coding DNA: TGTGCCAGCAGTTTATCTGCAGGGTGGATAGGTCAGCCCCAGCATTTT. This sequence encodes CASSLSAGWIGQPQHF.

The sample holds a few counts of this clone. The CDR3 DNA reads TGCGCCGCACGAAGTGGGGGAGATGACTCCTACGAGCAGTACTTC. This gives the protein CAARSGGDDSYEQYF. V gene TRBV10-2 combines with J gene TRBJ2-7; D may be TRBD1 or TRBD2 (5 bases each). The CDR3 covers 15 residues. V lost 11 bases and J lost 0, with 20 bases in between. Germline assignment: CDR1 WSHSY and CDR2 SAAADI.

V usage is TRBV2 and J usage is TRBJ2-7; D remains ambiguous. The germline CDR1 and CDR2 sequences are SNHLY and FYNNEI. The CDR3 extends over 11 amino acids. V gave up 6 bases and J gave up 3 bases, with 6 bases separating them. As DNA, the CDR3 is TGTGCCAGCAGAGCTAGCTACGAGCAGTACTTC. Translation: CASRASYEQYF.

CDR3 loop: CASSFLAGDTQYF. DNA for the CDR3: TGCGCCAGCAGCTTCCTAGCGGGAGATACGCAGTATTTT. The chain is built from TRBV5-1 and TRBJ2-3, with 8 bases that match TRBD2. CDR3 size: 13 residues. Trimming took 2 bases from V and 5 from J; bases not matched to a gene: 1. Germline V gene lookup returns CDR1 SGHRS and CDR2 YFSETQ.

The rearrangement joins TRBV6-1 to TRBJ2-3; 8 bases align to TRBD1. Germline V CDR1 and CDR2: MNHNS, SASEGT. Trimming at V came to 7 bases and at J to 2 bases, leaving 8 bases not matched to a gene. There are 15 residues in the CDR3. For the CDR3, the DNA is TGTGCCAGCACCCGGACAGGGAGAAACACAGATACGCAGTATTTT. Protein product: CASTRTGRNTDTQYF.

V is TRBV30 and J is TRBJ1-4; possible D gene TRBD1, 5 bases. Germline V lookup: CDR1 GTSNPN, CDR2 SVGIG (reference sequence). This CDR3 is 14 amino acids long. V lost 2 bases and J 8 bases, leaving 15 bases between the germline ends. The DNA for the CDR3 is TGTGCCTGGAGTCACGGGGGAGATCGAGAAAAACTGTTTTTT. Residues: CAWSHGGDREKLFF. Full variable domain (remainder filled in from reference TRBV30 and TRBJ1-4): SQTIHQWPATLVQPVGSPLSLECTVEGTSNPNLYWYRQAAGRGLQLLFYSVGIGQISSEVPQNLSASRPQDRQFILSSKKLLLSDSGFYLCAWSHGGDREKLFFGSGTQLSVL.

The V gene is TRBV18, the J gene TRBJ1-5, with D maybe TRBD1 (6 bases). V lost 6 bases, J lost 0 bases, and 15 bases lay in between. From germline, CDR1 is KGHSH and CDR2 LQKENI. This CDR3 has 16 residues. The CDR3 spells CASSQGQLYSNQPQHF. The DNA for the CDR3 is TGTGCCAGCTCCCAAGGACAGTTGTATAGCAATCAGCCCCAGCATTTT.

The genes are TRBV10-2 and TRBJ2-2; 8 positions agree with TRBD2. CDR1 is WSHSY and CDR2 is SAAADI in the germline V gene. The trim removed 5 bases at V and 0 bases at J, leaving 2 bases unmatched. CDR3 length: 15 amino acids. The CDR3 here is CASSLTSANTGELFF. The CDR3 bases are TGCGCCAGCAGTTTGACTAGCGCGAACACCGGGGAGCTGTTTTTT.

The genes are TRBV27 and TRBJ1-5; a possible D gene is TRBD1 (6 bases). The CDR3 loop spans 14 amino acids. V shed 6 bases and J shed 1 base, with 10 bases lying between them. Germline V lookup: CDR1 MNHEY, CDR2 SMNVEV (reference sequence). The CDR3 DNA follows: TGTGCCAGCAGACAGGACAGAAGCAATCAGCCCCAGCATTTT. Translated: CASRQDRSNQPQHF.

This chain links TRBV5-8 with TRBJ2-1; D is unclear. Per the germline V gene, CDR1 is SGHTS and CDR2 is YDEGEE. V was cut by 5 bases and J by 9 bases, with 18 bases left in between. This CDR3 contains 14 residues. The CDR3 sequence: CASSLPHPQFEQFF. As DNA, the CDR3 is TGTGCCAGCAGTTTACCCCACCCTCAGTTTGAGCAGTTCTTC.

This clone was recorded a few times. The DNA for the CDR3 is TGCGCCAGCAGCCTATACAGGGACGCCGGGGAGCTGTTTTTT. Protein: CASSLYRDAGELFF. The chain employs TRBV5-1 and TRBJ2-2; D perhaps matches TRBD1 (6 bases). Germline CDR1 reads SGHRS; CDR2 reads YFSETQ. Trimming cost V 4 bases and J 6 bases, with 13 bases left between them. This CDR3 comprises 14 residues.

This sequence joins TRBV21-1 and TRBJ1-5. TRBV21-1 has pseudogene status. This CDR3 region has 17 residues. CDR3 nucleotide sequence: TGTGCCAGCAGCACCCCCAAGAAGACCTATAGCAATCAGCCCCAGCATTTT. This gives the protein CASSTPKKTYSNQPQHF.

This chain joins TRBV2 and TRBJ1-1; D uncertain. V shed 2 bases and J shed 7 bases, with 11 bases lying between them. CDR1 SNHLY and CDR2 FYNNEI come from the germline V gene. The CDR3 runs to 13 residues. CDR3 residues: CASSERSQNEAFF. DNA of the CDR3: TGTGCCAGCAGTGAAAGGTCACAAAATGAAGCTTTCTTT.

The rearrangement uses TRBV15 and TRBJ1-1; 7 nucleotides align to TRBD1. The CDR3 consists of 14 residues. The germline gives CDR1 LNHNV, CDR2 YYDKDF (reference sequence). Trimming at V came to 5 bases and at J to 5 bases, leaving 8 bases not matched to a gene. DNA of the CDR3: TGTGCCACCAGCCGCCGGACAGGTCGAACTGAAGCTTTCTTT. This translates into CATSRRTGRTEAFF.

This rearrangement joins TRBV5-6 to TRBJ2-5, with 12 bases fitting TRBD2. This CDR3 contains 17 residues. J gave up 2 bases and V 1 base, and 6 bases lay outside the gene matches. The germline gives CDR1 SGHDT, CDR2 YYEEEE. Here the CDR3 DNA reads TGTGCCAGCAGCTTGTTCGGACTAGCGGGGAAACAAGAGACCCAGTACTTC. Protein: CASSLFGLAGKQETQYF.

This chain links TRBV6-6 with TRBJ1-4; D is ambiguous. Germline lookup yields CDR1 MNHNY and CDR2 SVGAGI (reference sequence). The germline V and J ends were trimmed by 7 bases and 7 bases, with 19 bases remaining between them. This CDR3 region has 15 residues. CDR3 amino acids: CASTLEITWGEKLFF. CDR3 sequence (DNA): TGTGCCAGCACCCTCGAGATAACCTGGGGTGAAAAACTGTTTTTT.

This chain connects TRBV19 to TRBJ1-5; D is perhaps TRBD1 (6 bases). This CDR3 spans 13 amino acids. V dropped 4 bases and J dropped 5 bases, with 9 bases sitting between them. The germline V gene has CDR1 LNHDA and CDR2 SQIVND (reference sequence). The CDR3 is CASSRQGYQPQHF. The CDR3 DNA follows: TGTGCCAGTAGTAGGCAGGGGTATCAGCCCCAGCATTTT.